These T cell receptor beta chains were read from a single sample in a study of early stage breast cancer tumors. Some clones are missing from TCRdb's copy, which holds only in-frame ones; the method was immunoSEQ multiplex PCR. Seen here are some 30,000 clones, roughly 86% observed once, and the top ten hold 9.3%. Input material: blood. Receptors originate from a person aged 45 to 60 with breast cancer. Each CDR3 is given with its conserved first and last residue. The D gene is left open where the match is weak. Rows may omit the clone size; those that give it use once, few, many or a size class.

v_call	clone_size	d_call	j_call	cdr3_aa	cdr3_nt
TRBV13	.	.	TRBJ2-1	CASLGGTSNEQFF	TGTGCCAGCCTAGGTGGAACGTCCAATGAGCAGTTCTTC
TRBV2	.	.	TRBJ1-1	CASRGRWGDTEAFF	TGTGCCAGCAGGGGACGCTGGGGGGACACTGAAGCTTTCTTT
TRBV4-3	.	TRBD2	TRBJ2-7	CASSHVGLRGRAYEQYF	TGCGCCAGCAGCCATGTCGGTCTGCGCGGGAGGGCCTACGAGCAGTACTTC
TRBV19	.	TRBD2	TRBJ2-5	CASTQTSGGAGETQYF	TGTGCCAGTACCCAGACTAGCGGGGGGGCCGGTGAGACCCAGTACTTC
TRBV25-1	.	.	TRBJ1-2	CASSEWGRGKEGYTF	TGTGCCAGCAGTGAATGGGGCAGGGGTAAAGAAGGCTACACCTTC
TRBV2	once	TRBD2	TRBJ2-3	CASRLRGGTSTDTQYF	TGTGCCAGCAGGCTGCGGGGGGGCACTAGCACAGATACGCAGTATTTT
TRBV10-3	once	TRBD2	TRBJ2-3	CAIRPAGVVTDTQYF	TGTGCCATCAGGCCCGCGGGAGTTGTAACAGATACGCAGTATTTT
TRBV7-3	.	TRBD2	TRBJ2-3	CASSLTGTSGYTDTQYF	TGTGCCAGCAGCTTAACGGGGACTAGCGGGTACACAGATACGCAGTATTTT
TRBV9	.	TRBD2	TRBJ2-1	CASSEGLAGGMNEQFF	TGTGCCAGCAGCGAGGGACTAGCGGGAGGGATGAATGAGCAGTTCTTC
TRBV15	.	.	TRBJ2-7	CATREGGGEYEQYF	TGTGCCACCCGCGAGGGTGGGGGAGAATACGAGCAGTACTTC
TRBV30	.	TRBD1	TRBJ1-2	CAWRQAGTGGYTF	TGTGCCTGGAGACAGGCGGGGACAGGTGGCTACACCTTC
TRBV27	.	.	TRBJ2-1	CASSLYAWATYNEQFF	TGTGCCAGCAGTTTATATGCGTGGGCTACCTACAATGAGCAGTTCTTC
TRBV5-4	.	TRBD2	TRBJ2-7	CASSLAGGTRGHEQYF	TGTGCCAGCAGCTTGGCCGGCGGGACTAGGGGCCACGAGCAGTACTTC
TRBV19	.	.	TRBJ2-7	CASRPDTSYEQYF	TGTGCCAGTAGGCCGGACACCTCCTACGAGCAGTACTTC
TRBV6-6	.	.	TRBJ2-7	CASSSTRGGGAVEQYF	TGTGCCAGCAGTTCCACCCGGGGTGGGGGGGCGGTCGAGCAGTACTTC
TRBV2	medium-sized	.	TRBJ1-1	CASSVAAEGSEAFF	TGTGCCAGCAGTGTCGCGGCTGAAGGGTCTGAAGCTTTCTTT
TRBV15	.	.	TRBJ1-1	CATSNQPGIEAFF	TGTGCCACCAGCAACCAGCCGGGTATTGAAGCTTTCTTT
TRBV15	.	.	TRBJ2-3	CATSRDGGGTSNTQYF	TGTGCCACCAGCAGAGATGGGGGGGGCACATCGAATACGCAGTATTTT
TRBV9	once	.	TRBJ2-5	CASSVGNSGAQETQYF	TGTGCCAGCAGCGTAGGAAATTCGGGGGCCCAAGAGACCCAGTACTTC
TRBV6-5	.	.	TRBJ1-1	CASSTKTEAFF	TGTGCCAGCAGTACGAAGACTGAAGCTTTCTTT
TRBV30	.	.	TRBJ1-1	CAWRADRRTEAFF	TGTGCCTGGAGGGCCGACAGGAGAACTGAAGCTTTCTTT
TRBV18	.	TRBD1	TRBJ2-7	CASSPNPGTGVWEQYF	TGTGCCAGCTCACCTAACCCCGGGACAGGGGTATGGGAGCAGTACTTC
TRBV29-1	once	.	TRBJ1-4	CSVAERRATNEKLFF	TGCAGCGTTGCGGAACGGCGGGCAACTAATGAAAAACTGTTTTTT
TRBV5-1	.	TRBD2	TRBJ2-7	CASSSAGVSYEQYF	TGCGCCAGCAGCTCAGCGGGAGTATCCTACGAGCAGTACTTC
TRBV27	.	TRBD2	TRBJ2-5	CASSLLGTSEKETQYF	TGTGCCAGCAGTTTATTGGGGACTAGCGAAAAAGAGACCCAGTACTTC
TRBV6-1	.	.	TRBJ1-6	CASSLSSSPLHF	TGTGCCAGCAGCCTGAGCAGTTCACCCCTCCACTTT
TRBV13	.	TRBD2	TRBJ2-2	CASSLAREGTGELFF	TGTGCCAGCAGCTTAGCCAGGGAGGGCACCGGGGAGCTGTTTTTT
TRBV28	.	.	TRBJ1-2	CASANPGDGYTF	TGTGCCAGCGCTAACCCCGGGGATGGCTACACCTTC
TRBV5-6	.	.	TRBJ2-3	CASSLVDTSTDTQYF	TGTGCCAGCAGCTTGGTGGATACTAGCACAGATACGCAGTATTTT
TRBV7-6	few	TRBD2	TRBJ2-1	CASSLVRLAGGLFF	TGTGCCAGCAGCCTCGTAAGGCTAGCGGGGGGCCTTTTCTTC
TRBV5-6	.	TRBD1	TRBJ2-7	CASSLEVGQGSYEQYF	TGTGCCAGCAGCTTAGAAGTCGGACAGGGCTCCTACGAGCAGTACTTC
TRBV28	few	.	TRBJ1-5	CASRDDRTNQPQHF	TGTGCCAGCAGGGACGACAGAACCAATCAGCCCCAGCATTTT
TRBV10-1	few	TRBD1	TRBJ1-6	CASSSGTAYNSPLHF	TGCGCCAGCAGCTCCGGGACAGCGTATAATTCACCCCTCCACTTT
TRBV4-1	.	TRBD2	TRBJ2-1	CASSQDIGSGGNEQFF	TGCGCCAGCAGCCAAGATATCGGGAGCGGGGGCAATGAGCAGTTCTTC
TRBV11-1	.	.	TRBJ2-5	CASSLGWAGQETQYF	TGTGCCAGCAGCTTAGGGTGGGCAGGCCAAGAGACCCAGTACTTC
TRBV28	.	.	TRBJ2-5	CASSLMTQYF	TGTGCCAGCAGTTTAATGACCCAGTACTTC
TRBV2	.	.	TRBJ2-2	CASSEVGVWTGELFF	TGTGCCAGCAGTGAAGTTGGGGTATGGACCGGGGAGCTGTTTTTT
TRBV15	.	TRBD2	TRBJ2-7	CATSRDLAGGNEQYF	TGTGCCACCAGCAGAGATCTTGCGGGGGGTAACGAGCAGTACTTC
TRBV28	once	.	TRBJ1-6	CASTQGGGPLHF	TGTGCCAGCACCCAAGGGGGAGGGCCCCTCCACTTT